The rows below give T cell receptor beta chains drawn from one sample of a study of blood T cells in healthy people across ages. TCRdb ran MiXCR on the 5' RACE reads and lists one entry per CDR3 protein. Found here are about 900,000 distinct CDR3 sequences, around 46% of them singletons; the top ten hold about an eighth. Sequences were obtained from blood. The receptors were gathered from a man aged 25-40 years in good health. Both conserved end residues are part of each CDR3. The order of the fields is clone size, D gene, V gene, J gene, CDR3 DNA, CDR3 protein. The D gene is left open where the match is weak. The size field is filled for only some rows; it gives once, few, many or a size class.

size: .; D: TRBD2; V: TRBV5-1; J: TRBJ2-3; DNA: TGCGCCAGCAGCCTCAGGACTAGCGGGGGGTACCGCACAGATACGCAGTATTTT; CDR3: CASSLRTSGGYRTDTQYF
size: .; D: .; V: TRBV6-6; J: TRBJ1-1; DNA: TGTGCCAGCAGTGACCCATTCAGGGAGGAGAGCACTGAAGCTTTCTTT; CDR3: CASSDPFREESTEAFF
size: once; D: TRBD2; V: TRBV7-2; J: TRBJ2-5; DNA: TGTGCCAGCAGCTTCACTAGCGTCCAAGAGACCCAGTACTTC; CDR3: CASSFTSVQETQYF
size: .; D: TRBD1; V: TRBV28; J: TRBJ1-2; DNA: TGTGCCAGCACTTTACCCGGGACAGGGTTTGGTGGCTACACCTTC; CDR3: CASTLPGTGFGGYTF
size: .; D: TRBD1; V: TRBV6-2/TRBV6-3; J: TRBJ2-1; DNA: TGTGCCAGCAGTTCCGGACAGGGTCGGACCTATGAGCAGTTCTTC; CDR3: CASSSGQGRTYEQFF
size: .; D: .; V: TRBV6-5; J: TRBJ1-5; DNA: TGTGCCAGCAGTAGAGGGGCAGCCGTCGATCAGCCCCAGCATTTT; CDR3: CASSRGAAVDQPQHF
size: .; D: .; V: TRBV18; J: TRBJ1-1; DNA: TGTGCCAGCTCACCATTAGAGGACACTGAAGCTTTCTTT; CDR3: CASSPLEDTEAFF
size: once; D: TRBD2; V: TRBV20-1; J: TRBJ2-1; DNA: TGCAGTGTTCCGGGACTAGCCGGTGTTGAGCAGTTCTTC; CDR3: CSVPGLAGVEQFF
size: .; D: .; V: TRBV3-1; J: TRBJ1-2; DNA: TGTGCCAGCAGCCAAGAGCAAACAGGGCCTAACTATGACTACACCTTC; CDR3: CASSQEQTGPNYDYTF
size: few; D: .; V: TRBV12-3/TRBV12-4; J: TRBJ2-1; DNA: TGTGCCAGCAGTTTTCTCGACTCCTACAATGAGCAGTTCTTC; CDR3: CASSFLDSYNEQFF
size: few; D: TRBD1; V: TRBV20-1; J: TRBJ1-5; DNA: TGCAGTGCTCCTACAGGGGCCAGGCAGCCCCAGCATTTT; CDR3: CSAPTGARQPQHF
size: few; D: .; V: TRBV6-2/TRBV6-3; J: TRBJ2-7; DNA: TGTGCCAGCAGTTACTCGGTCGACAGGTCCTCCTACGAGCAGTACTTC; CDR3: CASSYSVDRSSYEQYF
size: many; D: TRBD1; V: TRBV5-1; J: TRBJ1-1; DNA: TGCGCCAGCAGCTTGGGGGACAGGGCTGAAGCTTTCTTT; CDR3: CASSLGDRAEAFF
size: .; D: .; V: TRBV29-1; J: TRBJ2-3; DNA: TGCAGCGTTGCCGAGGCCGGAGTCGCAGATACGCAGTATTTT; CDR3: CSVAEAGVADTQYF
size: once; D: .; V: TRBV28; J: TRBJ1-4; DNA: TGTGCCAGCAGGTCGGGACTTTATAATGAAAAACTGTTTTTT; CDR3: CASRSGLYNEKLFF
size: .; D: .; V: TRBV7-6; J: TRBJ2-1; DNA: TGTGCCAGCAGCTTAATACACCAAGGGGAGCAGTTCTTC; CDR3: CASSLIHQGEQFF
size: .; D: .; V: TRBV5-1; J: TRBJ2-1; DNA: TGCGCCAGCAGCTTGGAGCAGGGCTATGAGCAGTTCTTC; CDR3: CASSLEQGYEQFF
size: few; D: TRBD2; V: TRBV20-1; J: TRBJ2-4; DNA: TGCAGTGCTTCATATCCAACTAGCGGGGGGCCCCATAACATTCAGTACTTC; CDR3: CSASYPTSGGPHNIQYF
size: .; D: TRBD2; V: TRBV20-1; J: TRBJ2-3; DNA: TGCAGTCTCCTAGGGACTAGCGGGGGGGCCTGGATCCCAGATACGCAGTATTTT; CDR3: CSLLGTSGGAWIPDTQYF
size: .; D: TRBD1; V: TRBV6-4; J: TRBJ2-7; DNA: TGTGCCAGCAGGACAGGGGAACCCTACGAGCAGTACTTC; CDR3: CASRTGEPYEQYF
size: .; D: TRBD2; V: TRBV25-1; J: TRBJ2-7; DNA: TGTGCCAGCAGTGAATATTATCTTGACGGGAGGGTATCCTACGAGCAGTACTTC; CDR3: CASSEYYLDGRVSYEQYF
size: few; D: TRBD1; V: TRBV9; J: TRBJ2-2; DNA: TGTGCCAGCAGTGCAACAGGGGGCAGGGGAACCGGGGAGCTGTTTTTT; CDR3: CASSATGGRGTGELFF
size: .; D: .; V: TRBV3-1; J: TRBJ2-5; DNA: TGTGCCAGCAGCCAAGGGGCGGGACTGTGGAAGACCCAGTACTTC; CDR3: CASSQGAGLWKTQYF
size: .; D: TRBD1; V: TRBV7-8; J: TRBJ2-5; DNA: TGTGCCAGCAGCTTAGCCGGAGGGACAGGGATGTACTTC; CDR3: CASSLAGGTGMYF
size: .; D: TRBD2; V: TRBV29-1; J: TRBJ2-5; DNA: TGCAGCGGTTGTCAGGGACTACAAGAGACCCAGTACTTC; CDR3: CSGCQGLQETQYF
size: .; D: .; V: TRBV14; J: TRBJ2-7; DNA: TGTGCCAGCAGCCAAGTCAGGGCAGCCGAGCAGTACTTC; CDR3: CASSQVRAAEQYF
size: .; D: .; V: TRBV4-1; J: TRBJ2-7; DNA: TGCGCCAGCAGCCAAGCAAACAGAGCCTACGAGCAGTACTTC; CDR3: CASSQANRAYEQYF
size: .; D: .; V: TRBV11-2; J: TRBJ2-5; DNA: TGTGCCAGCAGCTTCAAGAGGGTGTACCAAGAGACCCAGTACTTC; CDR3: CASSFKRVYQETQYF
size: .; D: .; V: TRBV7-6; J: TRBJ2-1; DNA: TGTGCCAGCAGCTTAGAGGTTTGGGGGGCTATTGAGCAGTTCTTC; CDR3: CASSLEVWGAIEQFF
size: .; D: TRBD2; V: TRBV6-1; J: TRBJ2-3; DNA: TGTGCCAGCAGTCAAGCGGGGGGTGCGCAGTATTTT; CDR3: CASSQAGGAQYF
size: few; D: .; V: TRBV29-1; J: TRBJ2-1; DNA: TGCAGCGCCATACCTACAGGGAACAATGAGCAGTTCTTC; CDR3: CSAIPTGNNEQFF
size: few; D: .; V: TRBV4-2; J: TRBJ1-4; DNA: TGTGCCAGCCGATTACAGGGAACTAATGAAAAACTGTTTTTT; CDR3: CASRLQGTNEKLFF
size: many; D: .; V: TRBV6-2/TRBV6-3; J: TRBJ2-7; DNA: TGTGCCAGCCAACGATCAGCTAGCTCCTACGAGCAGTACTTC; CDR3: CASQRSASSYEQYF
size: .; D: .; V: TRBV9; J: TRBJ2-1; DNA: TGTGCCAGCAGCGTAATTCCCCAGAGAGAGCAGTTCTTC; CDR3: CASSVIPQREQFF
size: .; D: .; V: TRBV4-1; J: TRBJ2-7; DNA: TGCGCCAGCAGCCAAGATGGGATACCCCTCTACGAGCAGTACTTC; CDR3: CASSQDGIPLYEQYF
size: .; D: TRBD1; V: TRBV4-3; J: TRBJ1-6; DNA: TGCGCCAGCAGCCAAGAGGGCCCCGGGACAGGCTATAACCCCGATAATTCACCCCTCCACTTT; CDR3: CASSQEGPGTGYNPDNSPLHF
size: once; D: TRBD1; V: TRBV5-1; J: TRBJ2-3; DNA: TGCGCCAGCAGCTATTCGGACAGGGGAATAGATACGCAGTATTTT; CDR3: CASSYSDRGIDTQYF
size: .; D: .; V: TRBV20-1; J: TRBJ2-6; DNA: TGCAGTGCGTCTCAAGGACAATCTGGGGCCAACGTCCTGACTTTC; CDR3: CSASQGQSGANVLTF
size: few; D: .; V: TRBV4-2; J: TRBJ2-7; DNA: TGTGCCAGCAGCCAAGACGGGGCCAGCTCCTACGAGCAGTACTTC; CDR3: CASSQDGASSYEQYF
size: .; D: .; V: TRBV6-6; J: TRBJ2-4; DNA: TGTGCCAGCAGTCGTAGCTCCCAGGGGAACATTCAGTACTTC; CDR3: CASSRSSQGNIQYF
size: .; D: .; V: TRBV4-2; J: TRBJ2-5; DNA: TGTGCCAGCAGCCAAGGGACAGCTCAGGGGGAGACCCAGTACTTC; CDR3: CASSQGTAQGETQYF
size: .; D: .; V: TRBV6-5; J: TRBJ2-1; DNA: TGTGCCAGCAGATCAACTGGACGAGGCGCCCATGAGCAGTTCTTC; CDR3: CASRSTGRGAHEQFF
size: few; D: TRBD2; V: TRBV6-2/TRBV6-3; J: TRBJ2-1; DNA: TGTGCCAGCGTAGTAGCGGGGGCCTCCTACAATGAGCAGTTCTTC; CDR3: CASVVAGASYNEQFF
size: many; D: .; V: TRBV29-1; J: TRBJ2-7; DNA: TGCAGCGTTGTGTTCGCGGGGAGGTACGAGCAGTACTTC; CDR3: CSVVFAGRYEQYF
size: .; D: TRBD1; V: TRBV7-6; J: TRBJ1-6; DNA: TGTGCCAGCAGCCCAGACGGACAGGGGGCTTCACCCCTCCACTTT; CDR3: CASSPDGQGASPLHF
size: .; D: TRBD1; V: TRBV20-1; J: TRBJ2-1; DNA: TGCAGTGCTAGTTTAGGGACAGCGAACAATGAGCAGTTCTTC; CDR3: CSASLGTANNEQFF
size: .; D: .; V: TRBV7-2; J: TRBJ2-5; DNA: TGTGCCAGCAGCTTAGGGACACAGGGCCGCCAAGAGACCCAGTACTTC; CDR3: CASSLGTQGRQETQYF
size: .; D: TRBD2; V: TRBV7-6; J: TRBJ2-7; DNA: TGTGCCAGCAGCTCCGCAGCGGGGGGAACCTACGAGCAGTACTTC; CDR3: CASSSAAGGTYEQYF
size: .; D: .; V: TRBV7-2; J: TRBJ2-5; DNA: TGTGCCAGCAGCTCGCGACAGATAGGGAATGAGCAGTACTTC; CDR3: CASSSRQIGNEQYF
size: .; D: TRBD2; V: TRBV6-1; J: TRBJ2-3; DNA: TGTGCCAGCAGTGAAGAAGGCGGGGGGGCATCAGATACGCAGTATTTT; CDR3: CASSEEGGGASDTQYF
size: .; D: .; V: TRBV9; J: TRBJ2-1; DNA: TGTGCCAGCAGCGTAGCGGCCAGATACAATGAGCAGTTCTTC; CDR3: CASSVAARYNEQFF
size: .; D: TRBD1; V: TRBV4-1; J: TRBJ2-7; DNA: TGCGCCAGCAGCCAAGATAGACAGGGTTGGAGCGAGCAGTACTTC; CDR3: CASSQDRQGWSEQYF
size: few; D: TRBD1; V: TRBV20-1; J: TRBJ2-5; DNA: TGCAGTGCTAGAGACTACCTACAGGGGGGACAAGAGACCCAGTACTTC; CDR3: CSARDYLQGGQETQYF
size: .; D: TRBD2; V: TRBV28; J: TRBJ2-1; DNA: TGTGCCAGCAGAACTAGCGGGGATTACAATGAGCAGTTCTTC; CDR3: CASRTSGDYNEQFF
size: .; D: .; V: TRBV29-1; J: TRBJ2-7; DNA: TGCAGCGTTGCGGGGCCGAGGACCTACGAGCAGTACTTC; CDR3: CSVAGPRTYEQYF
size: many; D: .; V: TRBV10-3; J: TRBJ1-4; DNA: TGTGCCACAAAGTCGGGTACGGCTAATGAAAAACTGTTTTTT; CDR3: CATKSGTANEKLFF
size: few; D: TRBD1; V: TRBV20-1; J: TRBJ1-1; DNA: TGCAGTGCTAGAGGGGGGACAGGGAAAGGGGTCACTGAAGCTTTCTTT; CDR3: CSARGGTGKGVTEAFF
size: .; D: .; V: TRBV9; J: TRBJ2-3; DNA: TGTGCCAGCAGCGTCTTAGCTAGCACAGATACGCAGTATTTT; CDR3: CASSVLASTDTQYF
size: .; D: .; V: TRBV11-2; J: TRBJ2-3; DNA: TGTGCCAGTAGCTCCGACAACAGGGGGGGCAGAGATACGCAGTATTTT; CDR3: CASSSDNRGGRDTQYF
size: .; D: .; V: TRBV15; J: TRBJ2-7; DNA: TGTGCCACCAGCAGACCCGGATTCTACGAGCAGTACTTC; CDR3: CATSRPGFYEQYF